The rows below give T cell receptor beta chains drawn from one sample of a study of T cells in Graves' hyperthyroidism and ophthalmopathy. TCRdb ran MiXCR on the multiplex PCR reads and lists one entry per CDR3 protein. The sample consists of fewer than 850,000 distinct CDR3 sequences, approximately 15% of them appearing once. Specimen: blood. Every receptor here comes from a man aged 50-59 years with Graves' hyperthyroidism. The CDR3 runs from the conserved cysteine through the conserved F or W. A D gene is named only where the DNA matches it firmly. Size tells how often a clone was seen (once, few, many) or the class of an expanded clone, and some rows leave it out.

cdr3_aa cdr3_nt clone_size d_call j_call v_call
CASSQSGDEGYEQYF TGTGCCAGCAGCCAAAGCGGAGACGAGGGCTACGAGCAGTACTTC NA NA TRBJ2-7 TRBV6-2/TRBV6-3
CSSERLAGGNTGELFF TGCAGCAGTGAGAGACTAGCGGGAGGGAACACCGGGGAGCTGTTTTTT many TRBD2 TRBJ2-2 TRBV20-1
CVGSPSGAGGVTDTQYF TGTGTCGGCAGCCCCTCTGGTGCAGGGGGAGTCACAGATACGCAGTATTTT once TRBD1 TRBJ2-3 TRBV3-1
CASSEGDRAQETQYF TGTGCCAGCAGTGAAGGGGACAGGGCCCAAGAGACCCAGTACTTC many TRBD1 TRBJ2-5 TRBV6-1
CASSLYGQGSSYGYTF TGTGCCAGCAGCTTGTATGGCCAGGGAAGTTCCTATGGCTACACCTTC many NA TRBJ1-2 TRBV5-6
CASSQVAIGANSNQPQHF TGCGCCAGCAGCCAAGTTGCGATTGGGGCGAATAGCAATCAGCCCCAGCATTTT NA NA TRBJ1-5 TRBV4-1
CASSLAPGTLGTDTQYF TGTGCCAGCAGTTTAGCCCCCGGGACACTAGGCACAGATACGCAGTATTTT many NA TRBJ2-3 TRBV27
CASSLDGTGITGELFF TGTGCCAGCAGCTTAGATGGGACAGGGATCACCGGGGAGCTGTTTTTT many TRBD1 TRBJ2-2 TRBV11-2
CASSKAGTGDYEQYF TGTGCCAGTAGTAAAGCCGGGACAGGGGACTACGAGCAGTACTTC NA TRBD1 TRBJ2-7 TRBV19
CASSVTSGLSGELFF TGTGCCAGCAGCGTAACTAGCGGTCTATCCGGGGAGCTGTTTTTT few TRBD2 TRBJ2-2 TRBV9
CASGGIHGYTF TGTGCCAGCGGGGGGATCCATGGCTACACCTTC few NA TRBJ1-2 TRBV12-3/TRBV12-4
CASSLGTGSIGGYTF TGTGCCAGCAGTTTAGGGACAGGGAGCATTGGGGGCTACACCTTC many TRBD1 TRBJ1-2 TRBV27
CASSYGTAGSADTQYF TGTGCCAGCAGTTACGGGACTGCGGGATCCGCAGATACGCAGTATTTT few NA TRBJ2-3 TRBV6-2/TRBV6-3
CASSSGLAGRTDTQYF TGTGCCAGCAGTTCCGGACTAGCGGGCCGCACAGATACGCAGTATTTT many TRBD2 TRBJ2-3 TRBV12-3/TRBV12-4
CSARDPGTVTPSLYGYTF TGCAGTGCTAGAGATCCTGGGACAGTCACCCCCTCGCTCTATGGCTACACCTTC NA TRBD1 TRBJ1-2 TRBV20-1
CASKGHPSSYEQYF TGTGCCTCAAAGGGCCACCCGAGCTCCTACGAGCAGTACTTC many NA TRBJ2-7 TRBV10-3
CSVEAGAPYEQYF TGCAGCGTTGAGGCGGGAGCTCCCTACGAGCAGTACTTC NA TRBD2 TRBJ2-7 TRBV29-1
CASSVGATEAFF TGTGCCAGCAGTGTAGGTGCCACTGAAGCTTTCTTT NA NA TRBJ1-1 TRBV28
CAWSEGTNTEAFF TGTGCCTGGAGTGAAGGAACGAACACTGAAGCTTTCTTT NA NA TRBJ1-1 TRBV30
CASSWTLRDPFYNEQFF TGCGCCAGCAGCTGGACGCTCCGGGACCCATTCTACAATGAGCAGTTCTTC NA NA TRBJ2-1 TRBV5-1
CASSFDGVNEQFF TGTGCCAGCAGTTTCGACGGGGTCAATGAGCAGTTCTTC NA NA TRBJ2-1 TRBV27
CASSLPGPGREEQYF TGTGCCAGCAGCCTTCCCGGCCCTGGGAGGGAAGAGCAGTACTTC few TRBD2 TRBJ2-7 TRBV3-1
CASSIGDGDEAFF TGTGCCAGCAGTATTGGGGACGGCGATGAAGCTTTCTTT many NA TRBJ1-1 TRBV2
CATSDNTGPQHF TGTGCCACCAGTGATAACACGGGGCCCCAGCATTTT many NA TRBJ1-5 TRBV24-1
CSVEEGSYNEQFF TGCAGCGTTGAGGAGGGTTCCTACAATGAGCAGTTCTTC many NA TRBJ2-1 TRBV29-1
CAWALGQTYEQYF TGTGCCTGGGCTCTTGGACAGACCTACGAGCAGTACTTC few NA TRBJ2-7 TRBV30
CASSQIPEAEAFF TGTGCCAGCAGCCAAATCCCAGAGGCTGAAGCTTTCTTT NA NA TRBJ1-1 TRBV2
CASSEDQVPRGSYTF TGTGCCAGCAGTGAAGATCAGGTCCCCAGAGGGTCCTACACCTTC NA NA TRBJ1-2 TRBV6-1
CASSPGTAPNEQYF TGTGCCAGCTCTCCCGGGACAGCCCCCAACGAGCAGTACTTC few TRBD1 TRBJ2-7 TRBV18
CASMESSYNSPLHF TGTGCCAGCATGGAGAGCTCCTATAATTCACCCCTCCACTTT many NA TRBJ1-6 TRBV2
CASSQEGLRGPEAFF TGTGCCAGCAGCCAAGAAGGACTAAGGGGTCCTGAAGCTTTCTTT NA NA TRBJ1-1 TRBV14
CASSYSRGSAAFTDTQYF TGTGCCAGCAGTTACTCCAGAGGCTCCGCAGCATTTACAGATACGCAGTATTTT few NA TRBJ2-3 TRBV6-2/TRBV6-3
CATSTAQGLNEKLFF TGTGCCACCTCCACGGCTCAAGGTTTGAATGAAAAACTGTTTTTT few NA TRBJ1-4 TRBV19
CASSQPGQGAGELFF TGCGCCAGCAGCCAACCGGGACAGGGGGCCGGGGAGCTGTTTTTT NA TRBD1 TRBJ2-2 TRBV4-1
CASSLGGGGPDEQFF TGTGCCAGCAGCTTAGGAGGGGGAGGGCCTGATGAGCAGTTCTTC NA NA TRBJ2-1 TRBV7-9
CAWTVKGAGVGDEQFF TGTGCCTGGACCGTAAAAGGGGCGGGAGTCGGGGATGAGCAGTTCTTC many TRBD2 TRBJ2-1 TRBV30
CASSQKEPGTAYGYTF TGTGCCAGCAGCCAGAAAGAACCCGGGACAGCCTATGGCTACACCTTC few TRBD1 TRBJ1-2 TRBV7-9
CSVADRAGNQPQHF TGCAGCGTTGCGGACAGGGCGGGAAATCAGCCCCAGCATTTT few TRBD1 TRBJ1-5 TRBV29-1